This T cell receptor beta chain derives from a study of T-cell memory formation after mild COVID-19. Overall study findings and caveats: Clones contracting across day 15 to 85 had a balanced CD4/CD8 profile; later expanding clones leaned CD4+. Unconfirmed was the SARS-CoV-2 specificity of second-wave clones that peaked on day 37. Some SARS-CoV-2-responding clones were already detected in memory before infection.

The trim removed 6 bases at V and 5 bases at J, leaving 12 bases unmatched. The CDR3 runs to 15 residues. Germline CDR1 reads SGHRS; CDR2 reads YFSETQ. TCRdb reprocessed the 5' RACE reads with MiXCR, giving one entry per CDR3 protein. This sample has 250,000 to 350,000 distinct CDR3 sequences, with about a sixth found just once. Only a few counts were recorded for this clonotype. What it recognizes is unknown. The source material was PBMCs or a T cell subset sorted from them (not recorded which). This clonotype originated in a man younger than 35 who had mild COVID-19 (a few samples of this study predate the infection). Cell type and time point are not known. V is TRBV5-1 and J is TRBJ2-5; TRBD2 agrees at 8 bases. Written as DNA, the CDR3 is TGCGCCAGCACCATCCCAGGACTAGCTTCGGAGACCCAGTACTTC. Protein: CASTIPGLASETQYF.